What follows is one TCR beta chain and its context. This CDR3 is 15 amino acids long. CDR1 is SGHKS and CDR2 is YYEKEE in the germline V gene (reference sequence). The V end lost 0 bases, the J end lost 2 bases, and 12 bases lay between the germline ends. This entry belongs to a study of identical twins. Healthy Caucasians supplied all donations. Each cDNA held unique molecular identifiers, and template switching gave it a universal primer site. TCRdb fed the 5' RACE reads into MiXCR, producing one record per CDR3 protein. Of under 900,000 distinct CDR3 sequences listed, roughly 20% are singletons. These sequences were also reported in another study, on T cells expressing NK-cell markers. That source notes: Six or seven donors showed dominant NKG2C+ clonotypes comprising roughly 1.0-7.0% of their CD8+ T cells. Several donors showed these clonotypes also leading the CD3+CD56-NKG2C+ fraction.

The genes are TRBV5-5 and TRBJ2-7; weak D call: TRBD2 (6 bases). The receptor was isolated from a woman aged 18-29 years in good health. The sample was PBMCs. The CDR3 DNA follows: TGTGCCAGCAGCTTGGTGTTAGCGGTTACCTACGAGCAGTACTTC. Residues: CASSLVLAVTYEQYF.